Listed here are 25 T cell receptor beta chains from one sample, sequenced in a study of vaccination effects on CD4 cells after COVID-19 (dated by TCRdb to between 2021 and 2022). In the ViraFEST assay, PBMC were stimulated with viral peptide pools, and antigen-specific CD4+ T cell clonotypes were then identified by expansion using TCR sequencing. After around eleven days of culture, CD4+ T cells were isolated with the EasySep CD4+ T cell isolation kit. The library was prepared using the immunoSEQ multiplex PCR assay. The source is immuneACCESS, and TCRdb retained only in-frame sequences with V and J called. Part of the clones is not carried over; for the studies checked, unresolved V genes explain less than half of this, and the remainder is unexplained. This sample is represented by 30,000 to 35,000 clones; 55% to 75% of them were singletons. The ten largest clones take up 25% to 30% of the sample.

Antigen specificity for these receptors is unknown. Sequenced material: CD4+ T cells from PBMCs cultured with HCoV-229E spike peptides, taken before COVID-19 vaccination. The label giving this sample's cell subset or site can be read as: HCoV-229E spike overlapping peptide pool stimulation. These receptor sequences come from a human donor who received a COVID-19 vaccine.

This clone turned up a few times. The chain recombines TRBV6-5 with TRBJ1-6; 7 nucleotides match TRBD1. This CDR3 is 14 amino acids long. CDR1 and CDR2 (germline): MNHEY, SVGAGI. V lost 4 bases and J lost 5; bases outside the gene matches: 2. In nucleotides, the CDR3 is TGTGCCAGCAGTTCACAGGGGAATAATTCACCCCTCCACTTT. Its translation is CASSSQGNNSPLHF.

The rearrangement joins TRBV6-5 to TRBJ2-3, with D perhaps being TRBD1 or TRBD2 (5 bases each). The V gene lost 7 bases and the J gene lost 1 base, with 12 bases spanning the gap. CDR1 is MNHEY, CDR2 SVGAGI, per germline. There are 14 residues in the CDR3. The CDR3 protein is CASTLRDGTDTQYF. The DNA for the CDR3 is TGTGCCAGCACCTTACGGGACGGCACAGATACGCAGTATTTT.

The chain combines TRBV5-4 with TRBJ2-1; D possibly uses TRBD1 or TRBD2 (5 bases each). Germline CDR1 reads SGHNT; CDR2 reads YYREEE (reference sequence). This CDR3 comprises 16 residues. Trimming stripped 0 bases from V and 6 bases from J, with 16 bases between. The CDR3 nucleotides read TGTGCCAGCAGCTTGGCCGGGTTGTCGGGGCGCAATGAGCAGTTCTTC. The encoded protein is CASSLAGLSGRNEQFF.

CDR3 amino acids: CASSYIPTDHWETQYF. CDR3 bases: TGTGCCAGCAGTTACATCCCGACCGACCACTGGGAGACCCAGTACTTC. This sequence joins TRBV6-2 or TRBV6-3 and TRBJ2-5; D gene ambiguous. V was trimmed by 2 bases and J by 5 bases, leaving 18 bases between them. There are 16 residues in the CDR3. Germline values: CDR1 MNHEY, CDR2 SVGEGT.

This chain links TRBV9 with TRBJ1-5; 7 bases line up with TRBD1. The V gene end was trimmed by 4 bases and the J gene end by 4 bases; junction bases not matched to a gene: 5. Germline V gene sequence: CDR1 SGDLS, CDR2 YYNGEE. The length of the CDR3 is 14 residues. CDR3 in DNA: TGTGCCAGCAGCCGGGGACAGTCTAATCAGCCCCAGCATTTT. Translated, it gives CASSRGQSNQPQHF.

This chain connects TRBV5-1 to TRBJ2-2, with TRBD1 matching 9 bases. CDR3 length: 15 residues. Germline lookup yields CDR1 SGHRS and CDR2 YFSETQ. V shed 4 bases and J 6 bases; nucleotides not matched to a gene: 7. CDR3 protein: CASSPGQGMAGELFF. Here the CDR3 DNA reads TGCGCCAGCAGCCCGGGACAGGGCATGGCCGGGGAGCTGTTTTTT.

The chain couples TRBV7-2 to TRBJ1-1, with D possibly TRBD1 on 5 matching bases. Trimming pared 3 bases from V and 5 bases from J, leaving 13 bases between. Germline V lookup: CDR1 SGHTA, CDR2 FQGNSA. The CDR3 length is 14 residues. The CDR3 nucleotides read TGTGCCAGCAGCTTCCTGGTCCGGGGGACTGAAGCTTTCTTT. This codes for CASSFLVRGTEAFF.

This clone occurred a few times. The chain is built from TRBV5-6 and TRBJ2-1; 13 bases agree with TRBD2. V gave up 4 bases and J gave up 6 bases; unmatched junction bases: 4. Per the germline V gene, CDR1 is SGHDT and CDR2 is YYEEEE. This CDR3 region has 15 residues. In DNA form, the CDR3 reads TGTGCCAGCAGCCTGGGACTAGCGGGGTTCAATGAGCAGTTCTTC. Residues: CASSLGLAGFNEQFF.

Here the CDR3 reads CASSSGLADEQFF. The CDR3 DNA sequence: TGTGCCAGCAGCTCCGGACTAGCCGATGAGCAGTTCTTC. The V gene is TRBV11-2, the J gene TRBJ2-1; 8 bases fit TRBD2. J gave up 8 bases and V 4 bases, and 4 bases lay outside the gene matches. The CDR3 totals 13 residues. In germline, CDR1 is SGHAT, CDR2 FQNNGV.

Here the CDR3 DNA reads TGTGCCAGCAGCAGACCGGGACAGGGGGCTTTTTTTTCCTACGAGCAGTACTTC. It encodes CASSRPGQGAFFSYEQYF. This sequence joins TRBV21-1 and TRBJ2-7; the table calls TRBD1, which could not be checked here. TRBV21-1 is designated a pseudogene. This CDR3 comprises 18 residues.

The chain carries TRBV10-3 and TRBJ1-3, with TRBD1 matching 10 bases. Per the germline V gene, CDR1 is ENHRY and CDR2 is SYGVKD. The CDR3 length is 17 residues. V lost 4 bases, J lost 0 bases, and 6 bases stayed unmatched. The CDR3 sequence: CAISGQRDRGSGNTIYF. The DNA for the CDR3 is TGTGCCATCAGTGGACAAAGGGACAGGGGCTCTGGAAACACCATATATTTT.

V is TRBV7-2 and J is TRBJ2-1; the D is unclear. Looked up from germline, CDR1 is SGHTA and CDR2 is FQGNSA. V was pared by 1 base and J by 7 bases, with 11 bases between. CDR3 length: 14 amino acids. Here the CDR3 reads CASSLGDNRNEQFF. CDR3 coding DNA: TGTGCCAGCAGCTTAGGGGATAACCGAAATGAGCAGTTCTTC.

The CDR3 DNA sequence: TGTGCCAGCACCCCCCCAGGGGGCAATGGCTACACCTTC. It specifies CASTPPGGNGYTF. The chain links TRBV9 to TRBJ1-2; 8 nucleotides align to TRBD1. CDR1 is SGDLS and CDR2 is YYNGEE in the germline V gene. The CDR3 is 13 amino acids. V shed 6 bases, J shed 6 bases, and the junction held 7 bases outside the gene matches. The variable domain in full, with the rest retrieved from reference TRBV9 and TRBJ1-2, is DSGVTQTPKHLITATGQRVTLRCSPRSGDLSVYWYQQSLDQGLQFLIQYYNGEERAKGNILERFSAQQFPDLHSELNLSSLELGDSALYFCASTPPGGNGYTFGSGTRLTVV.

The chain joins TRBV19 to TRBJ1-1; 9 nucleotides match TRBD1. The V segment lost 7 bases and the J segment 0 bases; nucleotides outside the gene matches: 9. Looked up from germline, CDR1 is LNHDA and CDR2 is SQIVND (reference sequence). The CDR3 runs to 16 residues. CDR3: CASTRTGAYMNTEAFF. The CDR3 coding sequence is TGTGCCAGTACCAGGACAGGGGCTTATATGAACACTGAAGCTTTCTTT. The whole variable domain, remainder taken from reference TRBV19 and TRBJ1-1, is DGGITQSPKYLFRKEGQNVTLSCEQNLNHDAMYWYRQDPGQGLRLIYYSQIVNDFQKGDIAEGYSVSREKKESFPLTVTSAQKNPTAFYLCASTRTGAYMNTEAFFGQGTRLTVV.

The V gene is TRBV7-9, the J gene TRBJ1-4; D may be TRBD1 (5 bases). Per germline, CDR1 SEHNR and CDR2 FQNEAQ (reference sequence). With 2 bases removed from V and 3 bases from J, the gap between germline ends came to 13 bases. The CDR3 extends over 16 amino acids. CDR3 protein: CASSLSGLLANEKLFF. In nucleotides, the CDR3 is TGTGCCAGCAGCTTATCAGGGCTCCTAGCTAATGAAAAACTGTTTTTT.

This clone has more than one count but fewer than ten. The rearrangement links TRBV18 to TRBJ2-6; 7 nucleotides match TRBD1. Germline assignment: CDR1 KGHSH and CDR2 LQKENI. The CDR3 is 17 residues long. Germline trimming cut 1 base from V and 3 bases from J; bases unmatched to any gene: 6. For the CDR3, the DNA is TGTGCCAGCTCACCACAGGAACAGGGGTATGGGGCCAACGTCCTGACTTTC. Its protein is CASSPQEQGYGANVLTF.

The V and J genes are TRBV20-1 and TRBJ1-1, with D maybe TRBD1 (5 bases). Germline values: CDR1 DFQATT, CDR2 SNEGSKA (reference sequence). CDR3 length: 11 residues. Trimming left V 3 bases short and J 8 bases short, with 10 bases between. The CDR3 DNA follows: TGCAGTGCTAGGGGGCAGATAGAAGCTTTCTTT. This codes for CSARGQIEAFF.

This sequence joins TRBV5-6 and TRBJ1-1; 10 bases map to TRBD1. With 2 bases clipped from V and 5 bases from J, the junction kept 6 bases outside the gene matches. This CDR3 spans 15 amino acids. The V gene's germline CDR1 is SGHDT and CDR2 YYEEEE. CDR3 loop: CASSFPGQGRTEAFF. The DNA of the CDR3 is TGTGCCAGCAGCTTTCCGGGACAGGGGAGAACTGAAGCTTTCTTT.

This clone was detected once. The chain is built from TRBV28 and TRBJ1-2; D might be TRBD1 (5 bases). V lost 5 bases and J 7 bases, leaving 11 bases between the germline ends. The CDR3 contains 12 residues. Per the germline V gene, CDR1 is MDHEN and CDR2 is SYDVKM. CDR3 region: CASSPDSFGYTF. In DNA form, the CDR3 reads TGTGCCAGCAGTCCCGACAGTTTTGGCTACACCTTC.

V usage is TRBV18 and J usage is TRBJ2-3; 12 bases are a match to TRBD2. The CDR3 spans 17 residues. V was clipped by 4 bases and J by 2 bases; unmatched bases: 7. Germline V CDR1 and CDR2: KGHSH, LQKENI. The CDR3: CASSLGTSGWITDTQYF. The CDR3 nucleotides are TGTGCCAGCTCACTCGGGACTAGCGGGTGGATCACAGATACGCAGTATTTT.

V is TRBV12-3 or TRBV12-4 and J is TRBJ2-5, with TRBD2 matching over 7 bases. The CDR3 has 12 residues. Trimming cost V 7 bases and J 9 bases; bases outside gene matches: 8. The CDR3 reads CASTLGAGAQYF. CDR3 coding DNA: TGTGCCAGCACCTTGGGCGCGGGGGCCCAGTACTTC.

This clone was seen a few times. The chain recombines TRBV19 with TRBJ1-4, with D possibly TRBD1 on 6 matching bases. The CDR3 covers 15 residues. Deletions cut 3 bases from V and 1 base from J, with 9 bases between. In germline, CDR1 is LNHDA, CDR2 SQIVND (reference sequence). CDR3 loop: CASSITGITNEKLFF. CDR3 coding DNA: TGTGCCAGTAGTATTACAGGGATAACTAATGAAAAACTGTTTTTT.

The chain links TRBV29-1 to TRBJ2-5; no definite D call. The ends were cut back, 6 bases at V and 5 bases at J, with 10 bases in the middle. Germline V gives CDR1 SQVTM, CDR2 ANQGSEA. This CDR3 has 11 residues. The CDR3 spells CSVDGWETQYF. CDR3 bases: TGCAGCGTCGACGGTTGGGAGACCCAGTACTTC.

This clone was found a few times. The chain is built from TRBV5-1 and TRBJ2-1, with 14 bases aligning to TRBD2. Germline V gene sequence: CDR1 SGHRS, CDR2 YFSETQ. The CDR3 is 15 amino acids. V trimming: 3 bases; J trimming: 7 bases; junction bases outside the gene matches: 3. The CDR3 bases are TGCGCCAGCAGCTCGGGACTAGCGGGGGTGAATGAGCAGTTCTTC. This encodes CASSSGLAGVNEQFF.

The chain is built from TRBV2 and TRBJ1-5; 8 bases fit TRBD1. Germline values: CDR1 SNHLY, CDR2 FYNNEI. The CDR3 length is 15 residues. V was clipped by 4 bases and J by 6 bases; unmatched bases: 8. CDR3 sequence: CASSAGQGGGQPQHF. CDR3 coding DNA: TGTGCCAGCAGTGCAGGACAGGGAGGGGGTCAGCCCCAGCATTTT.